This record covers a single T cell receptor (beta chain). The target of this receptor is not known. No qualities accompany the bases; no much larger clone lies one base away. This entry is derived from a study of response to subunit inactivated influenza vaccine listed by TCRdb under 2018. Regarding the complete study: The study used deep quantitative T cell receptor repertoire profiling to track responses to a trivalent subunit inactivated influenza vaccine.

The library came from RT-PCR. The instrument given in TCRdb is Illumina HiSeq 2500. The public reads were quality trimmed at Q25 with fastp and then assembled into clones with MiXCR by TCRdb, keeping productive beta chains. Identical CDR3 protein sequences are pooled into one entry, listed with their most common genes and DNA. The sample table contains about 650,000 distinct CDR3 sequences; only one count was recorded for 15% to 17% of them. Of the sample, more than 9% falls within the top ten clones. The CDR3, cysteine through phenylalanine, is 11 amino acids long. Only CDR3 DNA is held: 33 bases, read in frame from base 1. The junction shows trimming of 5 bases on V and 9 bases on J, plus 10 bases between the germline ends. Here is what the overall study found, with its caveats: The authors proposed that each seasonal influenza vaccination may bring in only a limited number of new T cells.

The chain employs TRBV12-3 or TRBV12-4 and TRBJ1-1; TRBD1 is a possible D gene, resting on 5 matching bases. This sequence was found in a middle-aged man who received an inactivated influenza vaccine. Donor details come from another sample of the same person, matched by shared clones. The sample was PBMCs from blood, taken 11 to 12 days after vaccination. This receptor carries the CDR3 CASSQGPKAFF. The nucleotide sequence reads as follows: TGTGCCAGCAGTCAGGGCCCTAAAGCTTTCTTT.